The 25 T cell receptor beta chains below come from one sample, sequenced in a study of PD-1 blockade in classical Hodgkin lymphoma. Every one of the patients relapsed after autologous stem cell transplantation (brentuximab vedotin exposure was variable). Clones were sequenced by immunoSEQ multiplex PCR, and TCRdb holds only the in-frame ones, with some missing. The sample consists of more than 45,000 clones, approximately 90% of them appearing once. The sequencing used peripheral blood mononuclear cells (PBMCs), collected before the second cycle of nivolumab. The receptors stem from a human donor with classical Hodgkin lymphoma.

This rearrangement joins TRBV7-3 to TRBJ2-2; the D gene could be TRBD1 or TRBD2 (5 bases each). CDR1 and CDR2 from the germline V gene are SGHTA and FQGTGA. The CDR3 extends over 17 amino acids. V lost 2 bases to trimming and J lost 0 bases, with 13 bases between them. The CDR3 DNA reads as TGTGCCAGCAGCTTAGGGACGCAGGGAGCGAACACCGGGGAGCTGTTTTTT. Encoded protein: CASSLGTQGANTGELFF.

The chain has TRBV27 and TRBJ2-7; 8 nucleotides agree with TRBD2. Germline loops: CDR1 MNHEY, CDR2 SMNVEV (reference sequence). The V gene end was trimmed by 3 bases and the J gene end by 0 bases; junction bases not matched to a gene: 1. The CDR3 covers 14 residues. CDR3 nucleotide sequence: TGTGCCAGCAGTTTCGGGACTAGCTCCTACGAGCAGTACTTC. This translates into CASSFGTSSYEQYF.

This clone was picked up one time. This chain connects TRBV6-5 to TRBJ1-1, with a weak D call TRBD1 (5 bases). The CDR3 loop spans 13 amino acids. Trimming removed 7 bases from V and 2 bases from J, with 11 bases in between. Germline CDR1 MNHEY, CDR2 SVGAGI. The CDR3 is CASTRDGNTEAFF. The CDR3 DNA sequence: TGTGCCAGCACCCGGGACGGAAACACTGAAGCTTTCTTT.

The chain combines TRBV28 with TRBJ2-5, with D perhaps TRBD1 (5 bases). The CDR3 is made up of 17 amino acids. The V gene's germline CDR1 is MDHEN and CDR2 SYDVKM. With 7 bases removed from V and 2 bases from J, the gap between germline ends came to 23 bases. CDR3 sequence (DNA): TGTGCCAGCACCACACTTATTAGGGGTCGTCCGCAAGAGACCCAGTACTTC. Protein product: CASTTLIRGRPQETQYF.

The chain recombines TRBV15 with TRBJ1-2; D is undetermined. Germline-derived CDR1 and CDR2 are LNHNV and YYDKDF (reference sequence). The CDR3 length is 18 residues. V lost 0 bases and J 1 base, leaving 18 bases between the germline ends. This chain's CDR3 is CATSRDQPGIRGNYGYTF. CDR3 sequence (DNA): TGTGCCACCAGCAGAGATCAGCCCGGGATTCGGGGTAACTATGGCTACACCTTC. The variable domain in full, completed from reference TRBV15 and TRBJ1-2, reads DAMVIQNPRYQVTQFGKPVTLSCSQTLNHNVMYWYQQKSSQAPKLLFHYYDKDFNNEADTPDNFQSRRPNTSFCFLDIRSPGLGDTAMYLCATSRDQPGIRGNYGYTFGSGTRLTVV.

The chain employs TRBV5-4 and TRBJ2-7; 11 nucleotides line up with TRBD1. Germline CDR1 is SGHNT and CDR2 is YYREEE (reference sequence). J lost 0 bases, V lost 4 bases, and 9 bases had no gene match. The CDR3 is 17 amino acids. Here the CDR3 DNA reads TGTGCCAGCAGCCCTAGTCCCGGGACAGGGGGCTCCTACGAGCAGTACTTC. As protein: CASSPSPGTGGSYEQYF. Based on the CDR3 plus reference TRBV5-4 and TRBJ2-7, the full variable domain is ETGVTQSPTHLIKTRGQQVTLRCSSQSGHNTVSWYQQALGQGPQFIFQYYREEENGRGNFPPRFSGLQFPNYSSELNVNALELDDSALYLCASSPSPGTGGSYEQYFGPGTRLTVT.

This clone came up once. The J gene is TRBJ1-3, the V gene TRBV9, with D hard to call. Per germline, CDR1 SGDLS and CDR2 YYNGEE. The CDR3 spans 13 residues. The V end was cut by 7 bases, the J end by 0 bases, with 8 bases between. CDR3: CASSTYSGNTIYF. CDR3 DNA sequence: TGTGCCAGCTCTACATACTCTGGAAACACCATATATTTT.

This rearrangement joins TRBV30 to TRBJ1-3, with TRBD1 matching over 8 bases. The germline V gene encodes CDR1 GTSNPN and CDR2 SVGIG (reference sequence). The trim removed 0 bases at V and 11 bases at J, leaving 9 bases unmatched. The CDR3 covers 14 residues. The CDR3 is CAWSVGQGSWPIYF. In DNA, the CDR3 is TGTGCCTGGAGTGTCGGACAGGGAAGCTGGCCCATATATTTT.

The chain has TRBV2 and TRBJ2-1, with 11 nucleotides matching TRBD2. The CDR3 loop spans 16 amino acids. Germline lookup yields CDR1 SNHLY and CDR2 FYNNEI. V lost 6 bases to trimming and J lost 6 bases; unmatched junction nucleotides: 10. CDR3 bases: TGTGCCAGCAGGCCCGGGGGGACTAGCGGTTTCAATGAGCAGTTCTTC. Protein product: CASRPGGTSGFNEQFF.

The V and J genes are TRBV19 and TRBJ2-1, with 11 bases lining up with TRBD2. From germline, CDR1 is LNHDA and CDR2 SQIVND (reference sequence). This CDR3 is built from 15 residues. After removal of 5 bases from V and 6 bases from J, the junction contained 6 bases not matched to a gene. For the CDR3, the DNA is TGTGCCAGTAGTCCAGGACTAGCGGGCCTCAATGAGCAGTTCTTC. Protein product: CASSPGLAGLNEQFF.

The chain couples TRBV2 to TRBJ2-5, with a weak D call TRBD2 (6 bases). Germline-derived CDR1 and CDR2 are SNHLY and FYNNEI. The CDR3 runs to 14 residues. The ends were cut back, 8 bases at V and 3 bases at J, with 16 bases in the middle. CDR3 region: CASASLPGEETQYF. CDR3 coding DNA: TGTGCCAGCGCATCCTTACCGGGGGAAGAGACCCAGTACTTC.

This rearrangement joins TRBV10-3 to TRBJ1-6; D gene uncertain. The germline gives CDR1 ENHRY, CDR2 SYGVKD. Deletions cut 2 bases from V and 0 bases from J, with 8 bases between. The CDR3 loop spans 16 amino acids. The CDR3 bases are TGTGCCATCAGTGAGAACATTAGCTCCTATAATTCACCCCTCCACTTT. This gives the protein CAISENISSYNSPLHF.

The sample holds a few counts of this clone. The gene calls are TRBV6-1 and TRBJ2-5; TRBD1 matches at 10 bases. Unmatched junction bases numbered 7, after V lost 7 bases and J lost 2 bases. The germline V gene has CDR1 MNHNS and CDR2 SASEGT. The CDR3 is made up of 15 amino acids. CDR3 coding DNA: TGTGCCAGCACCTCGGACAGGGGGGTGCAAGAGACCCAGTACTTC. Amino acid sequence: CASTSDRGVQETQYF.

The V and J genes are TRBV4-1 and TRBJ2-5, with 7 bases lining up with TRBD1. V dropped 3 bases and J dropped 2; count of bases not matched to a gene: 6. Germline lookup yields CDR1 MGHRA and CDR2 YSYEKL. The CDR3 is 15 amino acids. The CDR3 nucleotides read TGCGCCAGCAGCCAGGTTACAGGGGTGCAAGAGACCCAGTACTTC. This sequence encodes CASSQVTGVQETQYF.

The chain employs TRBV18 and TRBJ1-6, with D perhaps TRBD1 (5 bases). This CDR3 has 14 amino acids. V lost 4 bases and J lost 9, with 13 bases in between. Looked up from germline, CDR1 is KGHSH and CDR2 is LQKENI. CDR3 DNA: TGTGCCAGCTCACGGGAGGGAGACAGTTCACCCCTCCACTTT. Encoded protein: CASSREGDSSPLHF.

V gene TRBV28 combines with J gene TRBJ2-7; D gene ambiguous. This CDR3 comprises 12 residues. Germline CDR1 MDHEN, CDR2 SYDVKM. Trimming pared 4 bases from V and 4 bases from J, leaving 8 bases between. The CDR3 DNA follows: TGTGCCAGCAGTTCCAACAAGTACGAGCAGTACTTC. Translating gives CASSSNKYEQYF.

The chain employs TRBV6-5 and TRBJ2-7, with TRBD1 matching 9 bases. After removal of 4 bases from V and 2 bases from J, the junction contained 6 bases not matched to a gene. Germline V lookup: CDR1 MNHEY, CDR2 SVGAGI. The CDR3 covers 15 residues. The CDR3 DNA sequence: TGTGCCAGCAGTTCCCGGACAGGGGATCCCTACGAGCAGTACTTC. Protein product: CASSSRTGDPYEQYF.

The chain employs TRBV25-1 and TRBJ1-1, with 7 bases matching TRBD1. The CDR3 has 17 amino acids. The trim removed 1 base at V and 0 bases at J, leaving 8 bases unmatched. Germline CDR1 reads MGHDK; CDR2 reads SYGVNS. This chain's CDR3 is CASSELRRGQMNTEAFF. CDR3 DNA sequence: TGTGCCAGCAGTGAATTGAGAAGGGGGCAAATGAACACTGAAGCTTTCTTT.

The rearrangement joins TRBV10-3 to TRBJ2-2; TRBD2 agrees at 12 bases. CDR1 ENHRY and CDR2 SYGVKD come from the germline V gene. J lost 8 bases, V lost 6 bases, and 16 bases had no gene match. The CDR3 is made up of 18 amino acids. CDR3 in DNA: TGTGCCATCAGCCCGACTAGCGGGAGAGGAGGACGTTTTGGGGAGCTGTTTTTT. Its translation is CAISPTSGRGGRFGELFF.

The chain carries TRBV6-4 and TRBJ2-3; TRBD1 agrees at 9 bases. V was pared by 7 bases and J by 3 bases, with 17 bases of the junction left unmatched. The CDR3 is 18 amino acids. Germline V CDR1 and CDR2: MRHNA, SNTAGT. This chain's CDR3 is CASTKPFYQDRGTDTQYF. The CDR3 region has the DNA TGTGCCAGCACCAAGCCCTTCTACCAGGACAGGGGAACAGATACGCAGTATTTT.

The chain couples TRBV5-1 to TRBJ2-1; possible D gene TRBD2, 5 bases. V shed 2 bases and J shed 6 bases, with 18 bases lying between them. The CDR3 runs to 16 residues. The germline CDR1 and CDR2 sequences are SGHRS and YFSETQ. The CDR3 reads CASSFGGLPLLNEQFF. DNA for the CDR3: TGCGCCAGCAGCTTCGGCGGGCTCCCCCTCCTCAATGAGCAGTTCTTC.

The chain is built from TRBV9 and TRBJ1-4; 7 nucleotides align to TRBD1. Germline assignment: CDR1 SGDLS and CDR2 YYNGEE. The CDR3 runs to 19 residues. Trimming removed 5 bases from V and 2 bases from J; junction bases left unmatched: 18. The CDR3 region is CASSRTGLHYLGTNEKLFF. As DNA, the CDR3 is TGTGCCAGCAGTAGGACAGGTCTACATTATCTAGGGACTAATGAAAAACTGTTTTTT.

This sequence joins TRBV6-1 and TRBJ2-7; the match to TRBD1 covers 10 bases. Germline loops: CDR1 MNHNS, CDR2 SASEGT. The CDR3 is 17 residues long. Trimming cost V 2 bases and J 2 bases; bases outside gene matches: 9. CDR3 nucleotide sequence: TGTGCCAGCAGTGAATACCACCCGGGACAGGGGACCTACGAGCAGTACTTC. It encodes CASSEYHPGQGTYEQYF.

J is TRBJ2-7 and V is TRBV19; D is undetermined. CDR3 length: 13 residues. Trimming left V 5 bases short and J 0 bases short, with 8 bases between. Germline V lookup: CDR1 LNHDA, CDR2 SQIVND (reference sequence). Written as DNA, the CDR3 is TGTGCCAGTAGTCGACTGGACTCCTACGAGCAGTACTTC. It specifies CASSRLDSYEQYF.

The chain joins TRBV9 to TRBJ2-1; D possibly corresponds to TRBD2 (6 bases). CDR1 and CDR2 (germline): SGDLS, YYNGEE. The CDR3 sequence is 14 residues long. Trimming shortened V by 3 bases and J by 2 bases, and 9 bases separated the two germline ends. The CDR3 DNA reads as TGTGCCAGCAGCGGGGGACTCACCTACAATGAGCAGTTCTTC. It yields the protein CASSGGLTYNEQFF.